This TCR beta chain was captured in a study of blood T cell repertoires in COVID-19. Study-wide context: Samples taken during acute and convalescent COVID-19 were collected in the United States, Italy and Spain. T cells, B-cell-depleted T cells, or PBMCs provided the cDNA or gDNA that served as material.

How the authors handled the data: Reference gene primer amplification gave estimated nucleated cell counts. Sequencing used immunoSEQ multiplex PCR; TCRdb keeps in-frame clones, though not all of them. The V and J calls and clone size are taken from that table; D and trimming were inferred from the DNA. The sample records about 150,000 clones, around 80% being singletons. This clone occurred once. Trimming took 1 base from V and 1 from J; bases not matched to a gene: 5. The CDR3 has 16 amino acids. Germline CDR1 SGHDT, CDR2 YYEEEE. The sample consisted of peripheral blood. This receptor was taken from a woman in her 70s who had recovered from COVID-19. The chain uses TRBV5-6 and TRBJ1-2; 9 bases are a match to TRBD1. CDR3 amino acids: CASSLWGQGNNYGYTF. In DNA form, the CDR3 reads TGTGCCAGCAGCTTGTGGGGACAGGGTAATAACTATGGCTACACCTTC.